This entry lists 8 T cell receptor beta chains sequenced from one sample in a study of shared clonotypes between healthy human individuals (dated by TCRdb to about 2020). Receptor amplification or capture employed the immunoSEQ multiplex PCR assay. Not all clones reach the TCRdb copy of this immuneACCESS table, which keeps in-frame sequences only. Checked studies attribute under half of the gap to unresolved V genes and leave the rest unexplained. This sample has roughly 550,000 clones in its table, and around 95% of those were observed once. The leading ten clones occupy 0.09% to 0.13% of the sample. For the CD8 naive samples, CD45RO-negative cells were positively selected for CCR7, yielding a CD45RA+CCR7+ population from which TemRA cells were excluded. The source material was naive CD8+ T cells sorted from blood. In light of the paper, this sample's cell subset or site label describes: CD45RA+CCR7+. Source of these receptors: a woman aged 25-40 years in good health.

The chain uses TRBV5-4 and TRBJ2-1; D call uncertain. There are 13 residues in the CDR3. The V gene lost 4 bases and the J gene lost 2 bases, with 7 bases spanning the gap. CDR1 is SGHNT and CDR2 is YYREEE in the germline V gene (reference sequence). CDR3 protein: CASSRPPYNEQFF. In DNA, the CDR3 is TGTGCCAGCAGCCGGCCTCCCTACAATGAGCAGTTCTTC.

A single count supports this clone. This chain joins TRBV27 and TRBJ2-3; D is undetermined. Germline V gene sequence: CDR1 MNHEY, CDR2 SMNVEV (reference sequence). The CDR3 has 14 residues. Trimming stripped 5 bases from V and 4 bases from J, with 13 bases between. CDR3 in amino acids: CASSPVPGADTQYF. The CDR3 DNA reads TGTGCCAGCAGTCCCGTGCCTGGGGCAGATACGCAGTATTTT.

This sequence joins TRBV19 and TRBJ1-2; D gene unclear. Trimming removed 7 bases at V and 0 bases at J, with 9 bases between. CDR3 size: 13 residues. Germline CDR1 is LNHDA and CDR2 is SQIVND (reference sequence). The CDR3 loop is CASTELANYGYTF. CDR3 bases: TGTGCCAGTACGGAGTTAGCTAACTATGGCTACACCTTC.

CDR3 region: CASSPNYEQYF. The DNA of the CDR3 is TGTGCCAGCAGCCCTAACTACGAGCAGTACTTC. The chain joins TRBV7-8 to TRBJ2-5; D is unclear. The better agreement between TRBJ2-7 and the DNA end casts doubt on the J call. The CDR3 consists of 11 residues. Germline V gene lookup returns CDR1 SGHVS and CDR2 FQNEAQ.

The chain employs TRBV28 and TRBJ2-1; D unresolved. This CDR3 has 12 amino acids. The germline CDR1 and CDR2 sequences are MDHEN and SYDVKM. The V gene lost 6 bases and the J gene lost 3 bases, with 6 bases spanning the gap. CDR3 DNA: TGTGCCAGCAGCCTCAACTACAATGAGCAGTTCTTC. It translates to CASSLNYNEQFF.

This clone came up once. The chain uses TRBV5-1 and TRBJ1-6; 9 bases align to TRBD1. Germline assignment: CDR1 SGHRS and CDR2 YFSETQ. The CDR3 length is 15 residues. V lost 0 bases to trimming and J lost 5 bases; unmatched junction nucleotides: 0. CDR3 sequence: CASSLGQGDNSPLHF. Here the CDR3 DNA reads TGCGCCAGCAGCTTGGGACAGGGGGATAATTCACCCCTCCACTTT.

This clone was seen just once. CDR3 nucleotides: TGTGCCAGCAGATACGGGGGGGGAACCTATGGCTACACCTTC. As protein: CASRYGGGTYGYTF. The chain carries TRBV5-4 and TRBJ1-2, with D possibly matching TRBD1 (5 bases). The CDR3 spans 14 residues. Trimming took 5 bases from V and 4 from J, leaving 15 bases between them. The V gene's germline CDR1 is SGHNT and CDR2 YYREEE (reference sequence).

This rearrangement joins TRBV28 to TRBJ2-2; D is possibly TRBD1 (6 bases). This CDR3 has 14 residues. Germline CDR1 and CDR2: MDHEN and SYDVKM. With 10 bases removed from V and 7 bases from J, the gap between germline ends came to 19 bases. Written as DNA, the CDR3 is TGTGCCACCGAGATAACAGGGAGTGGCGGGGAGCTGTTTTTT. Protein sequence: CATEITGSGGELFF.